The clone carrying this T cell receptor (beta chain) came up once. This entry belongs to a study of blood T cell repertoires in COVID-19. Overall study: The origin of the acute and convalescent COVID-19 samples was the United States, Italy and Spain.

Assay used: immunoSEQ multiplex PCR; TCRdb lists only in-frame clones, some missing. This sample has roughly 170,000 clones, with just under 85% found just once. Per the germline V gene, CDR1 is MNHEY and CDR2 is SVGAGI. The CDR3 extends over 14 amino acids. The ends lost 6 bases at V and 5 bases at J; junction bases unmatched: 9. The rearrangement joins TRBV6-5 to TRBJ2-5; 7 nucleotides align to TRBD1. Sequencing was performed on peripheral blood. This receptor was taken from a middle-aged man who had recovered from COVID-19. The CDR3 is CASSKRGHGETQYF. The CDR3 DNA reads as TGTGCCAGCAGCAAGAGGGGGCATGGTGAGACCCAGTACTTC.